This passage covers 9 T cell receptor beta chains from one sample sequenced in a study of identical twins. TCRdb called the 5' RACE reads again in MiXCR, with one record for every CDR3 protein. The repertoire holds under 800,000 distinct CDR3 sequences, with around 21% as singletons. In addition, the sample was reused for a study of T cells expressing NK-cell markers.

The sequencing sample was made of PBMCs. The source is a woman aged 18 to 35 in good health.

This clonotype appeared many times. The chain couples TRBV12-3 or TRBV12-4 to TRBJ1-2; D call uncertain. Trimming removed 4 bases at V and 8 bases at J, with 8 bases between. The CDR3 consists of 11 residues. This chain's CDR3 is CASSWAAGYTF. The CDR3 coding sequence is TGTGCCAGCAGTTGGGCAGCCGGCTACACCTTC.

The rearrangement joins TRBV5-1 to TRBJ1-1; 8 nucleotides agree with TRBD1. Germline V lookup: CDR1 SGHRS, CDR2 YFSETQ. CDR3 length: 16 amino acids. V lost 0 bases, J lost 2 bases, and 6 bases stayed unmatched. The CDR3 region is CASSLENGQGNTEAFF. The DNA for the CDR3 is TGCGCCAGCAGCTTGGAGAACGGACAGGGCAACACTGAAGCTTTCTTT.

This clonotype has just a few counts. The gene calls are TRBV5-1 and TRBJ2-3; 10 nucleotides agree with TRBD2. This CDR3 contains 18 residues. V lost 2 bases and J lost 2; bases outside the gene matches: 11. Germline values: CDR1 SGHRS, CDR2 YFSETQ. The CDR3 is CASSFGASGGTLTDTQYF. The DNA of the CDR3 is TGCGCCAGCAGCTTTGGGGCTAGCGGGGGCACCCTCACAGATACGCAGTATTTT.

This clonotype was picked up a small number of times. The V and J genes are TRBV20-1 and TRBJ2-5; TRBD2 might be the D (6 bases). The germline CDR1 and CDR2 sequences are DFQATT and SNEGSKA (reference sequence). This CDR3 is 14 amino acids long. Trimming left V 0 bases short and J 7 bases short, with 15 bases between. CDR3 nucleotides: TGCAGTGCTAGAGAGGGTGGCGGAGGGTTGACCCAGTACTTC. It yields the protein CSAREGGGGLTQYF.

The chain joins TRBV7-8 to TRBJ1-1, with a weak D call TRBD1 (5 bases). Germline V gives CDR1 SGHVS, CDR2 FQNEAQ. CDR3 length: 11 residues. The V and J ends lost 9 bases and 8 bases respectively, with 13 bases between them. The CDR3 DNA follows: TGTGCCAGTACGGGACTCAGAGAAGCTTTCTTT. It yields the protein CASTGLREAFF. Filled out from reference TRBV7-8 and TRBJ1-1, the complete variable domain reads GAGVSQSPRYKVAKRGQDVALRCDPISGHVSLFWYQQALGQGPEFLTYFQNEAQLDKSGLPSDRFFAERPEGSVSTLKIQRTQQEDSAVYLCASTGLREAFFGQGTRLTVV.

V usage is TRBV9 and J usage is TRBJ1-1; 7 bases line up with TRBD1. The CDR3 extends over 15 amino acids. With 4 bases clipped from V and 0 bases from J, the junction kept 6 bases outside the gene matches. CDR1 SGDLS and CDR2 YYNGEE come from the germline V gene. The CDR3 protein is CASSPSGGLNTEAFF. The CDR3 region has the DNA TGTGCCAGCAGCCCTTCAGGGGGGCTGAACACTGAAGCTTTCTTT.

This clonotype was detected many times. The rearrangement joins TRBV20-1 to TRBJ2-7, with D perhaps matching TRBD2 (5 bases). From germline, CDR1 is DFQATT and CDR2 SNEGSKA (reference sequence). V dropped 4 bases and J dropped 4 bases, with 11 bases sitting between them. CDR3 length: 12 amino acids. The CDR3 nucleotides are TGCAGTGCTAAATCGGAGGTTTACGAGCAGTACTTC. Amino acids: CSAKSEVYEQYF.

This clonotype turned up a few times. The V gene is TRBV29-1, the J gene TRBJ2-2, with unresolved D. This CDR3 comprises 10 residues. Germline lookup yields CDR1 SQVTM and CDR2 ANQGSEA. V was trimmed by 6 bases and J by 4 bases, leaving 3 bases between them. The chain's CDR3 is CSVSTGELFF. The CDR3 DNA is TGCAGCGTAAGCACCGGGGAGCTGTTTTTT.

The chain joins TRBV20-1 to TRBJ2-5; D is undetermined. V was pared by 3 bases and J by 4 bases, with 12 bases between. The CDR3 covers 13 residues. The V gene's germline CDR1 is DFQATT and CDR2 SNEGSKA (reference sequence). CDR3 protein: CSARMATRETQYF. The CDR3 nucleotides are TGCAGTGCTAGGATGGCTACCCGAGAGACCCAGTACTTC.